This entry features one T cell receptor beta chain sequence. This sample is part of a study of blood T cell repertoires in COVID-19. In the study overall: From the United States, Italy and Spain came samples of acute and convalescent COVID-19.

Germline V lookup: CDR1 KGHSH, CDR2 LQKENI. V lost 3 bases to trimming and J lost 4 bases, with 13 bases between them. The CDR3 length is 14 residues. Libraries were prepared by immunoSEQ multiplex PCR; TCRdb keeps only in-frame clonotypes and omits some of them. This table has around 200,000 clones, roughly four fifths appearing once. The receptor was derived from a human donor in a cohort sampled during active COVID-19. The chain recombines TRBV18 with TRBJ2-7, with TRBD1 as a possible D gene (6 bases). The sample was peripheral blood. In DNA, the CDR3 is TGTGCCAGCTCACCCCCACAGGGTCGGTACGAGCAGTACTTC. It encodes CASSPPQGRYEQYF. Full variable domain (outside the CDR3, taken from reference TRBV18 and TRBJ2-7): NAGVMQNPRHLVRRRGQEARLRCSPMKGHSHVYWYRQLPEEGLKFMVYLQKENIIDESGMPKERFSAEFPKEGPSILRIQQVVRGDSAAYFCASSPPQGRYEQYFGPGTRLTVT.